This T cell receptor beta chain was identified in a study of shared clonotypes between healthy human individuals. The wider study: Donors had three CD4 naive, three CD4 memory, two CD8 naive and one CD8 memory plate apiece. Findings and caveats of the study: Sharing across four donors was highest in naive CD4 (around 5%) and lowest in memory CD8 (roughly 0.4%).

At a deep level, the assay was run. Researchers divided each subset's genomic DNA evenly across several immunoSEQ plates. Profiling relied on immunoSEQ multiplex PCR, and the TCRdb table lists in-frame clones only, not all of them. Of around 2.1 million clones in the sample, 93% were seen once. About this clone itself: Its specificity is unknown.

CD45RO-negative cells were positively selected for CCR7, leaving out terminally differentiated effector memory CD45RA+ cells. The sequence came from a man aged 18 to 30 in good health. Some clones in this sample may be carry-over from other donors' samples. Sample: naive CD8+ T cells from PBMCs.

The CDR3 DNA is TGTGCCAGTAGTAAGGAGCCCCGGGACCCCCGCTACAATGAGCAGTTCTTC. Translating it yields CASSKEPRDPRYNEQFF. The chain links TRBV19 to TRBJ2-1; D possibly matches TRBD1 or TRBD2 (5 bases each). The V end was cut by 4 bases, the J end by 3 bases, with 19 bases between. Germline-derived CDR1 and CDR2 are LNHDA and SQIVND (reference sequence). The CDR3 is 17 residues long.